This is a list of T cell receptor beta chains from one sample in a study of T cell clones after liver transplantation. Some clones are missing from TCRdb's copy, which holds only in-frame ones; the method was immunoSEQ multiplex PCR. The sample carries 45,000 to 55,000 clones, approximately 88% recorded once. The source was CD4+ T cells from blood, collected before liver transplant. These receptors all come from a human donor who received a liver transplant. Both conserved end residues are part of each CDR3. D genes are given only for firm matches. The size of a clone is reported for some rows only, either as once, few or many, or as a class for expanded clones.

v_call,clone_size,d_call,j_call,cdr3_nt,cdr3_aa
TRBV6-5,-,-,TRBJ2-7,TGTGCCAGCAGCGACAGCTTGAACTACGAGCAGTACTTC,CASSDSLNYEQYF
TRBV18,-,-,TRBJ2-5,TGTGCCAGCTCCCCTCTGCAGAGAATAGAGACCCAGTACTTC,CASSPLQRIETQYF
TRBV27,-,TRBD2,TRBJ2-1,TGTGCCAGCAGTATAAACCCTAGCGGAGGGTACAATGAGCAGTTCTTC,CASSINPSGGYNEQFF
TRBV11-2,-,-,TRBJ1-4,TGTGCCAGCAGCTTAGGTACGCCGATTAATGAAAAACTGTTTTTT,CASSLGTPINEKLFF
TRBV6-6,-,-,TRBJ2-3,TGTGCCAGCAGTAGTTACAACGGGGTTAGAGATACGCAGTATTTT,CASSSYNGVRDTQYF
TRBV29-1,-,-,TRBJ1-4,TGCAGCGTTGAGGCAGCAACTAATGAAAAACTGTTTTTT,CSVEAATNEKLFF
TRBV7-2,-,TRBD1,TRBJ1-1,TGTGCCAGCAGCTTAAGGGGCACAGGGGAGTTGTCTGAAGCTTTCTTT,CASSLRGTGELSEAFF
TRBV5-4,-,-,TRBJ2-5,TGTGCCAGCAGCGCCCGTAATTCGGCCCAGTACTTC,CASSARNSAQYF
TRBV5-6,-,TRBD2,TRBJ2-5,TGTGCCAGCAGCTTTACCGGGACTAGAGGGGAGACCCAGTACTTC,CASSFTGTRGETQYF
TRBV5-1,few,-,TRBJ1-4,TGCGCCAGCAGCCTAGGGACCTTGGACGCAACTAATGAAAAACTGTTTTTT,CASSLGTLDATNEKLFF
TRBV5-1,-,TRBD1,TRBJ2-5,TGCGCCAGCAGCTTCGAGGGGGCCGTCCAGTACTTC,CASSFEGAVQYF
TRBV11-1,-,-,TRBJ1-4,TGTGCCAGCAGCTTAGGACTCGGGGCAGCTAATGAAAAACTGTTTTTT,CASSLGLGAANEKLFF
TRBV19,few,-,TRBJ1-5,TGTGCCAGTAGTCTCAGGGATGGCAATCAGCCCCAGCATTTT,CASSLRDGNQPQHF
TRBV7-3,-,-,TRBJ2-5,TGTGCCAGCGGCCCCGGGGGGCGTGGGACCCAGTACTTC,CASGPGGRGTQYF
TRBV7-2,-,-,TRBJ1-1,TGTGCCAGCAGCTTTGGGGGGGGCGGCACTGAAGCTTTCTTT,CASSFGGGGTEAFF